This TCR beta chain is drawn from a study of regulatory T cells in long-lasting Graves disease. About the study: Positivity for TSH receptor antibodies plus over 5 years of antithyroid drugs meant persistent Graves' disease.

CDR3-region Arm-PCR and iRepertoire HTBI primers produced the TCR beta libraries. MiXCR was run by TCRdb on the multiplex PCR reads, yielding one entry per CDR3 protein. The sample lists approximately 360,000 distinct CDR3 sequences, roughly 24% occurring once. Study-level results: Patients with persistent disease showed a bias toward TRBV28, TRBJ1-2 and TRBJ2-5.

This CDR3 is 14 amino acids long. Germline V lookup: CDR1 SGHNT, CDR2 YYREEE (reference sequence). V gave up 4 bases and J gave up 5 bases, with 10 bases separating them. About this clonotype: Antigen unknown.

The time point denotes: persistent/refractory GD, antithyroid drugs over 5 years with positive TRAb. From PBMCs, RNA was extracted and then used to make the TCR library. Graves' disease diagnosis relied on American Thyroid Association guidelines. The source material was peripheral blood mononuclear cells (PBMCs), sampled when the disease was refractory, from a patient treated with antithyroid drugs. The V and J genes are TRBV5-4 and TRBJ2-6; no clear D gene. This clonotype originated in a woman in her 40s with Graves disease. The CDR3 coding sequence is TGTGCCAGCAGCCAGTCGGGTAGGGCCAACGTCCTGACTTTC. Translated: CASSQSGRANVLTF.